Sequencing of this T cell receptor (beta chain) was carried out in a study of T cell repertoires in cytomegalovirus infection. The wider study: Signatures in public TCR beta sequences pointed to both CMV infection and matching HLA type.

V trimming: 0 bases; J trimming: 6 bases; junction bases outside the gene matches: 6. The CDR3 has 18 residues. Germline V gene sequence: CDR1 LGHNA, CDR2 YSLEER. TCRdb ran MiXCR on the reads and lists one entry per CDR3 protein. The sample lists approximately 140,000 distinct CDR3 sequences, more than 20% occurring once. A word on this clonotype: The antigen is not known.

V gene TRBV4-3 combines with J gene TRBJ2-2, with 14 bases aligning to TRBD2. Input material: PBMCs, sequenced either directly or after in vitro stimulation (not recorded which). The clonotype comes from a human donor in good health (CMV status not recorded). Some clones in this sample may be carry-over from other donors' samples. Written as DNA, the CDR3 is TGCGCCAGCAGCCAAGATTTCGGGACTAGCGGGAGAGCCGGGGAGCTGTTTTTT. Translating it yields CASSQDFGTSGRAGELFF.